Listed here is a single TCR beta chain. The sample is drawn from a study of molecular identifiers for immune sequencing clone quantification. Trimming took off 2 bases at V and 0 bases at J, with 11 bases between the two ends. Germline-derived CDR1 and CDR2 are LGHNA and YSLEER. The CDR3 is 15 residues long. One entry per CDR3 protein, called by TCRdb with MiXCR from the PCR reads. The data contain some 590,000 distinct CDR3 sequences, 25% of them singletons. The origin of this receptor is a human donor in good health. Some libraries in this study had Jurkat cell RNA spiked in. The V call is TRBV4-3, the J call TRBJ2-7; no definite D call. Sample: naive CD8+ T cells from blood, with Jurkat cell RNA spiked in. As for subset: FACS-sorted CD8+CD4-CCR7+CD45RA+ naive T cells. CDR3 protein: CASSQSARNSYEQYF. The CDR3 DNA reads TGCGCCAGCAGCCAATCGGCACGTAACTCCTACGAGCAGTACTTC.